These 30 T cell receptor beta chains originate from one sample sequenced in a study of early T cells in non-severe SARS-CoV-2 infection. MiXCR, run by TCRdb on the 5' RACE reads, gives a single entry per CDR3 protein. The table has around 62,000 distinct CDR3 sequences, roughly 12% seen once. Source material: whole blood. The origin of the receptors is an adult who was a healthcare worker with PCR-confirmed SARS-CoV-2 infection or an uninfected control (not recorded which).

This clonotype was observed a handful of times. V and J are TRBV29-1 and TRBJ2-7, with 7 bases identical to TRBD1. Germline V CDR1 and CDR2: SQVTM, ANQGSEA. V dropped 6 bases and J dropped 4; count of bases not matched to a gene: 12. The CDR3 has 14 amino acids. Written as DNA, the CDR3 is TGCAGCGTCCGCCCAAGACAGGGAGTATACGAGCAGTACTTC. It yields the protein CSVRPRQGVYEQYF.

This clonotype was detected many times. The genes are TRBV21-1 and TRBJ2-5; TRBD1 is the table's D call, not checked against the DNA. TRBV21-1 is marked as a pseudogene. The CDR3 is 17 amino acids. The CDR3 loop reads CASSSLSNGRIGETQYF. CDR3 nucleotides: TGTGCCAGCAGCTCCCTGTCGAACGGGAGGATTGGGGAGACCCAGTACTTC.

This clonotype showed up just a few times. The gene calls are TRBV20-1 and TRBJ2-5; D may correspond to TRBD1 or TRBD2 (7 bases each). Germline V gene sequence: CDR1 DFQATT, CDR2 SNEGSKA (reference sequence). V lost 3 bases and J 5 bases, leaving 22 bases between the germline ends. The CDR3 contains 16 residues. The CDR3 region has the DNA TGCAGTGCTAGGTCAGGGGGGGACTACCGACGGGAGACCCAGTACTTC. It specifies CSARSGGDYRRETQYF.

The chain recombines TRBV27 with TRBJ2-3; D call uncertain. The CDR3 sequence is 13 residues long. The V gene lost 5 bases and the J gene lost 2 bases, with 8 bases spanning the gap. From germline, CDR1 is MNHEY and CDR2 SMNVEV (reference sequence). CDR3 sequence: CASSIPYTDTQYF. CDR3 DNA: TGTGCCAGCAGTATACCGTACACAGATACGCAGTATTTT.

V gene TRBV5-1 combines with J gene TRBJ2-1, with a weak D call TRBD2 (6 bases). V lost 2 bases to trimming and J lost 9 bases, with 15 bases between them. This CDR3 region has 14 residues. The V gene's germline CDR1 is SGHRS and CDR2 YFSETQ. CDR3 protein: CASSFPRDSGEQFF. CDR3 sequence (DNA): TGCGCCAGCAGCTTCCCCCGGGACTCCGGTGAGCAGTTCTTC. Complete variable domain (other parts from reference TRBV5-1 and TRBJ2-1): KAGVTQTPRYLIKTRGQQVTLSCSPISGHRSVSWYQQTPGQGLQFLFEYFSETQRNKGNFPGRFSGRQFSNSRSEMNVSTLELGDSALYLCASSFPRDSGEQFFGPGTRLTVL.

This clonotype was counted many times. The V gene is TRBV29-1, the J gene TRBJ1-1, with D perhaps matching TRBD1 (5 bases). V shed 4 bases and J shed 3 bases, with 6 bases lying between them. Germline V gives CDR1 SQVTM, CDR2 ANQGSEA. This CDR3 is built from 11 residues. This CDR3 reads CSVVGDTEAFF. DNA for the CDR3: TGCAGCGTTGTGGGGGACACTGAAGCTTTCTTT.

This clonotype came up many times. This rearrangement joins TRBV5-1 to TRBJ2-1; TRBD2 matches 7 bases. The CDR3 extends over 14 amino acids. The germline V gene encodes CDR1 SGHRS and CDR2 YFSETQ. With 0 bases clipped from V and 7 bases from J, the junction kept 4 bases outside the gene matches. CDR3 amino acids: CASSLVAGKNEQFF. The CDR3, as DNA: TGCGCCAGCAGCTTGGTAGCGGGTAAAAATGAGCAGTTCTTC.

In its sample, this clonotype was seen a few times. CDR3 nucleotides: TGCAGTGCTCCTGACTCCCCCCGGCGCACCGGGGAGCTGTTTTTT. The encoded protein is CSAPDSPRRTGELFF. The chain couples TRBV20-1 to TRBJ2-2; D call uncertain. Germline CDR1 reads DFQATT; CDR2 reads SNEGSKA (reference sequence). This CDR3 contains 15 residues. V lost 5 bases and J 4 bases, leaving 17 bases between the germline ends.

In its sample, this clonotype was seen many times. The chain carries TRBV28 and TRBJ2-2, with D tentatively TRBD1 (7 bases). Germline-derived CDR1 and CDR2 are MDHEN and SYDVKM. With 3 bases removed from V and 8 bases from J, the gap between germline ends came to 19 bases. The CDR3 runs to 16 residues. The CDR3 DNA follows: TGTGCCAGCAGTTTTTCGTTTGACAGGGACTTTGGGGAGCTGTTTTTT. Residues: CASSFSFDRDFGELFF.

This clonotype was counted a few times. V is TRBV18 and J is TRBJ1-2, with TRBD1 matching over 7 bases. The CDR3 totals 18 residues. V shed 3 bases and J 2 bases; nucleotides not matched to a gene: 15. Germline V gene data show CDR1 as KGHSH and CDR2 as LQKENI. CDR3 sequence reads: CASSPGRGTPLMNYGYTF. CDR3 coding DNA: TGTGCCAGCTCACCCGGCAGGGGGACACCCTTGATGAACTATGGCTACACCTTC.

This clonotype was seen ten or more times. The rearrangement links TRBV24-1 to TRBJ2-2; D unresolved. Trimming left V 3 bases short and J 0 bases short, with 10 bases between. Germline-derived CDR1 and CDR2 are KGHDR and SFDVKD. The CDR3 is made up of 16 amino acids. The CDR3 loop reads CATSDPAPPNTGELFF. The CDR3 DNA sequence: TGTGCCACCAGTGATCCAGCCCCGCCGAACACCGGGGAGCTGTTTTTT.

This clonotype was recorded many times. The J gene is TRBJ1-3, the V gene TRBV14; D uncertain. The CDR3 runs 14 residues. CDR1 and CDR2 (germline): SGHDN, FVKESK. Deletions cut 0 bases from V and 9 bases from J, with 12 bases between. This chain's CDR3 is CASSQDWQSPTIYF. In nucleotides, the CDR3 is TGTGCCAGCAGCCAAGACTGGCAGTCGCCCACCATATATTTT.

The chain has TRBV28 and TRBJ2-2; TRBD1 or TRBD2 may be the D gene (6 bases each). The V end was cut by 7 bases, the J end by 3 bases, with 12 bases between. Per germline, CDR1 MDHEN and CDR2 SYDVKM. The CDR3 contains 14 residues. Here the CDR3 reads CASIEGGYTGELFF. The CDR3 bases are TGTGCCAGCATCGAGGGGGGCTACACCGGGGAGCTGTTTTTT.

This clonotype appeared many times. The chain uses TRBV5-4 and TRBJ2-1; 15 positions agree with TRBD2. There are 15 residues in the CDR3. V lost 5 bases, J lost 8 bases, and 5 bases stayed unmatched. Germline V lookup: CDR1 SGHNT, CDR2 YYREEE (reference sequence). DNA for the CDR3: TGTGCCAGCAGTCAGGGACTAGCGGGAGGCCATGAGCAGTTCTTC. This encodes CASSQGLAGGHEQFF.

In its sample, this clonotype was seen many times. The V call is TRBV11-2, the J call TRBJ2-2; the D is unclear. This CDR3 region has 16 residues. The germline V and J ends were trimmed by 1 base and 5 bases, with 14 bases remaining between them. CDR1 and CDR2 (germline): SGHAT, FQNNGV. The CDR3 DNA reads TGTGCCAGCAGCTTAGCTCTGCCAGGCCGAACCGGGGAGCTGTTTTTT. Translating gives CASSLALPGRTGELFF.

This clonotype was observed a handful of times. The genes are TRBV28 and TRBJ1-1; D remains ambiguous. The CDR3 extends over 12 amino acids. Trimming pared 5 bases from V and 4 bases from J, leaving 8 bases between. CDR1 and CDR2 from the germline V gene are MDHEN and SYDVKM. This chain's CDR3 is CASSPLSTEAFF. The CDR3 DNA reads TGTGCCAGCAGTCCCCTTAGCACTGAAGCTTTCTTT.

This clonotype was counted ten times or more. V gene TRBV5-5 combines with J gene TRBJ1-1, with no clear D. The CDR3 spans 15 residues. V gave up 0 bases and J gave up 3 bases, with 12 bases separating them. Germline lookup yields CDR1 SGHKS and CDR2 YYEKEE (reference sequence). The CDR3 sequence: CASSLGYGVDTEAFF. CDR3 DNA sequence: TGTGCCAGCAGCTTGGGATACGGCGTAGACACTGAAGCTTTCTTT.

The V and J genes are TRBV7-2 and TRBJ2-3, with 13 bases identical to TRBD2. The CDR3 sequence is 18 residues long. Trimming took 5 bases from V and 6 from J; bases not matched to a gene: 14. Germline V gene lookup returns CDR1 SGHTA and CDR2 FQGNSA. CDR3 in DNA: TGTGCCAGCAGCCGCGGACTAGCGGGAGCCACCATTCAGGATACGCAGTATTTT. Protein sequence: CASSRGLAGATIQDTQYF.

The table lists this clonotype with many counts. This rearrangement joins TRBV7-6 to TRBJ2-2; 8 bases agree with TRBD2. J lost 5 bases, V lost 6 bases, and 8 bases had no gene match. In germline, CDR1 is SGHVS, CDR2 FNYEAQ. The CDR3 runs 15 residues. CDR3 coding DNA: TGTGCCAGCAGTCAAAGCGGGAGCGGTACCGGGGAGCTGTTTTTT. Translating it yields CASSQSGSGTGELFF.

At least ten counts were recorded for this clonotype. The rearrangement joins TRBV27 to TRBJ1-1; TRBD1 matches 9 bases. CDR1 is MNHEY and CDR2 is SMNVEV in the germline V gene (reference sequence). CDR3 size: 14 residues. The J segment lost 4 bases and the V segment lost 6 bases, leaving 6 bases of the junction unmatched. The CDR3: CASRWTGVATEAFF. CDR3 nucleotides: TGTGCCAGCAGGTGGACAGGGGTTGCCACTGAAGCTTTCTTT.

This clonotype was counted ten times or more. The rearrangement links TRBV7-7 to TRBJ2-2, with unresolved D. There are 14 residues in the CDR3. Germline assignment: CDR1 SSHAT and CDR2 FNYEAQ (reference sequence). V lost 1 base and J lost 4, with 7 bases in between. The CDR3 region is CASSLGRTTGELFF. CDR3 nucleotide sequence: TGTGCCAGCAGCTTAGGGCGGACCACCGGGGAGCTGTTTTTT.

This clonotype was observed many times. One end of the junction varies from germline; a read error may be responsible. This sequence joins TRBV6-2 or TRBV6-3 and TRBJ1-1, with 10 positions matching TRBD1. The CDR3 extends over 16 amino acids. Germline loops: CDR1 MNHEY, CDR2 SVGEGT. The CDR3 protein is CASSAGQGDTGAEVFF. The DNA for the CDR3 is TGTGCCAGCAGCGCCGGACAGGGGGATACGGGAGCTGAAGTTTTCTTT.

Many counts were recorded for this clonotype. The V gene is TRBV5-4, the J gene TRBJ1-6; D is undetermined. Deletions cut 0 bases from V and 5 bases from J, with 6 bases between. This CDR3 has 14 amino acids. Germline V CDR1 and CDR2: SGHNT, YYREEE (reference sequence). The CDR3 loop reads CASSLVGHNSPLHF. In DNA, the CDR3 is TGTGCCAGCAGCTTGGTGGGCCATAATTCACCCCTCCACTTT.

The chain couples TRBV7-6 to TRBJ2-5, with TRBD2 identical over 9 bases. Germline CDR1 is SGHVS and CDR2 is FNYEAQ. V gave up 3 bases and J gave up 4 bases; unmatched junction bases: 3. CDR3 length: 14 amino acids. CDR3 residues: CASSFNSGGETQYF. CDR3 coding DNA: TGTGCCAGCAGCTTTAATAGCGGGGGAGAGACCCAGTACTTC.

The V call is TRBV27, the J call TRBJ2-3; 9 positions agree with TRBD1. Per the germline V gene, CDR1 is MNHEY and CDR2 is SMNVEV (reference sequence). Germline trimming cut 6 bases from V and 1 base from J; bases unmatched to any gene: 2. There are 14 residues in the CDR3. The CDR3 loop reads CASSRQGGTDTQYF. The CDR3 DNA follows: TGTGCCAGCAGCAGACAGGGGGGCACAGATACGCAGTATTTT.

This clonotype was detected only a few times. This CDR3 reads CASSTQGGEAFF. The DNA of the CDR3 is TGTGCCAGCAGTACACAGGGTGGAGAAGCTTTCTTT. The rearrangement uses TRBV2 and TRBJ1-1; maybe TRBD1 (6 bases). The ends were cut back, 5 bases at V and 8 bases at J, with 12 bases in the middle. Germline assignment: CDR1 SNHLY and CDR2 FYNNEI. The CDR3 has 12 amino acids.

This clonotype was seen repeatedly, ten times or more. The chain is built from TRBV27 and TRBJ2-1; the D is unclear. V dropped 4 bases and J dropped 4 bases, with 14 bases sitting between them. Germline lookup yields CDR1 MNHEY and CDR2 SMNVEV (reference sequence). The CDR3 runs 15 residues. In DNA, the CDR3 is TGTGCCAGCAGTTGGGATAGGACCAGGTACAATGAGCAGTTCTTC. Its protein product is CASSWDRTRYNEQFF.

This sequence joins TRBV7-8 and TRBJ2-7; D perhaps matches TRBD1 (5 bases). Germline V lookup: CDR1 SGHVS, CDR2 FQNEAQ. The CDR3 is made up of 13 amino acids. V was trimmed by 2 bases and J by 7 bases, leaving 12 bases between them. CDR3 in amino acids: CASSLIWGQEQYF. In DNA, the CDR3 is TGTGCCAGCAGCTTAATTTGGGGCCAAGAGCAGTACTTC.

The chain combines TRBV6-6 with TRBJ2-2; 12 positions agree with TRBD2. The CDR3 has 17 residues. Germline trimming cut 7 bases from V and 7 bases from J; bases unmatched to any gene: 13. Germline V CDR1 and CDR2: MNHNY, SVGAGI (reference sequence). In DNA, the CDR3 is TGTGCCAGCAAACTTTCCGGACTAGCGGGATCGCACGGGGAGCTGTTTTTT. Its translation is CASKLSGLAGSHGELFF.

The chain is built from TRBV6-1 and TRBJ1-6; D perhaps matches TRBD1 (5 bases). CDR1 is MNHNS and CDR2 is SASEGT in the germline V gene. The CDR3 has 14 residues. The V end was cut by 1 base, the J end by 8 bases, with 9 bases between. The CDR3 spells CASSEGGFDSPLHF. The CDR3 nucleotides are TGTGCCAGCAGTGAAGGGGGGTTCGATTCACCCCTCCACTTT.